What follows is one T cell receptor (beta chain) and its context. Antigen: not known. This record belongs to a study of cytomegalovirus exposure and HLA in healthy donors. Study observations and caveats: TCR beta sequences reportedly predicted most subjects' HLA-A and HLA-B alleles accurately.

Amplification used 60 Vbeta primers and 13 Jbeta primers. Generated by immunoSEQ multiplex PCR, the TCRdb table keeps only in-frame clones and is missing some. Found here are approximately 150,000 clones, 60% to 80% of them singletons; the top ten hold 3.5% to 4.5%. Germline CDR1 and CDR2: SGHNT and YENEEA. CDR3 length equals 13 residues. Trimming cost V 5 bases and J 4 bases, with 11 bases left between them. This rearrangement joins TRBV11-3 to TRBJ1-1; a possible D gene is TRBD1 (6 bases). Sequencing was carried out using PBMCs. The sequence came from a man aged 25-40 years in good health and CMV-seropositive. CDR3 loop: CASSETGSTEAFF. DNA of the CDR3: TGTGCCAGCAGCGAGACAGGTAGCACTGAAGCTTTCTTT.